The 11 T cell receptor beta chains in this list originate from one sample, sequenced in a study of T cell repertoires in cytomegalovirus infection (dated by TCRdb to between 2019 and 2020). The treatment or condition label corresponds to: in vitro stimulation with specific CMV peptide epitopes to enrich CMV-specific T cells. These TCRs are of unknown antigen specificity. Sequencing instrument: Illumina HiSeq 1500. Using fastp at Q25 and MiXCR, TCRdb reprocessed the public reads and kept productive beta chains. CDR3 protein duplicates are merged, each entry listing the most common genes and DNA. The sample table lists approximately 910,000 distinct CDR3 sequences, roughly 31% of them with a count of one. The ten largest clones capture over 12% of the sample. The sample in question was cultured CD8+ T cells from PBMCs, obtained from culture after CMV antigen stimulation. The receptors here all came from a human donor in good health (CMV status not recorded). Some clones in this sample may be carry-over from other donors' samples.

This chain joins TRBV28 and TRBJ1-1, with a tentative D call TRBD1 (5 bases). The CDR3 length is 15 residues. V dropped 4 bases and J dropped 3 bases, with 15 bases sitting between them. Germline V gives CDR1 MDHEN, CDR2 SYDVKM. CDR3 amino acids: CASSSLSGMHTEAFF. For the CDR3, the DNA is TGTGCCAGCAGTTCCCTATCAGGGATGCACACTGAAGCTTTCTTT.

The chain has TRBV3-1 and TRBJ1-1; D possibly corresponds to TRBD1 (5 bases). The CDR3 is made up of 14 amino acids. Per the germline V gene, CDR1 is LGHDT and CDR2 is YNNKEL (reference sequence). Trimming pared 2 bases from V and 4 bases from J, leaving 11 bases between. CDR3 nucleotide sequence: TGTGCCAGCAGCCAATTCCAGGGATTCACTGAAGCTTTCTTT. Amino acids: CASSQFQGFTEAFF.

This clonotype was seen only a few times. The rearrangement links TRBV29-1 to TRBJ1-2, with D uncertain. Germline assignment: CDR1 SQVTM and CDR2 ANQGSEA. This CDR3 has 15 residues. The ends were cut back, 2 bases at V and 5 bases at J, with 18 bases in the middle. This chain's CDR3 is CSVETDQETLYGYTF. CDR3 bases: TGCAGCGTTGAAACGGATCAGGAGACTTTATATGGCTACACCTTC.

The J gene is TRBJ2-3, the V gene TRBV11-3; 11 nucleotides agree with TRBD2. Germline V gives CDR1 SGHNT, CDR2 YENEEA. The CDR3 is 15 amino acids. J gave up 5 bases and V 3 bases, and 4 bases lay outside the gene matches. CDR3: CASSFTSGGRDTQYF. For the CDR3, the DNA is TGTGCCAGCAGCTTCACTAGCGGGGGACGAGATACGCAGTATTTT.

This clonotype was found many times. V and J are TRBV27 and TRBJ2-3; D tentatively reads TRBD1 or TRBD2 (6 bases each). The CDR3 is made up of 15 amino acids. V lost 5 bases to trimming and J lost 3 bases, with 15 bases between them. Per the germline V gene, CDR1 is MNHEY and CDR2 is SMNVEV (reference sequence). The CDR3 DNA reads TGTGCCAGCAGTGACACGGGGGCCGAAACAGATACGCAGTATTTT. Translation gives CASSDTGAETDTQYF.

V usage is TRBV19 and J usage is TRBJ2-1, with D unresolved. CDR3 length: 14 residues. The germline V and J ends were trimmed by 4 bases and 6 bases, with 13 bases remaining between them. The germline V gene encodes CDR1 LNHDA and CDR2 SQIVND (reference sequence). CDR3 region: CASSRTRLANEQFF. For the CDR3, the DNA is TGTGCCAGTAGTAGGACCAGACTGGCCAATGAGCAGTTCTTC. The variable domain in full, with the rest retrieved from reference TRBV19 and TRBJ2-1, is DGGITQSPKYLFRKEGQNVTLSCEQNLNHDAMYWYRQDPGQGLRLIYYSQIVNDFQKGDIAEGYSVSREKKESFPLTVTSAQKNPTAFYLCASSRTRLANEQFFGPGTRLTVL.

V is TRBV9 and J is TRBJ2-5; D is unclear. The CDR3 contains 16 residues. CDR1 and CDR2 (germline): SGDLS, YYNGEE. V lost 4 bases and J 1 base, leaving 17 bases between the germline ends. CDR3 residues: CASSPRWGMPQETQYF. CDR3 in DNA: TGTGCCAGCAGCCCCCGGTGGGGTATGCCCCAAGAGACCCAGTACTTC. Drawing the rest from reference TRBV9 and TRBJ2-5, the complete variable domain is DSGVTQTPKHLITATGQRVTLRCSPRSGDLSVYWYQQSLDQGLQFLIQYYNGEERAKGNILERFSAQQFPDLHSELNLSSLELGDSALYFCASSPRWGMPQETQYFGPGTRLLVL.

This clonotype has only a few counts. The DNA for the CDR3 is TGTGCCAGCAGTTTAAGGGGAGGCGGATACTACTCCTACGAGCAGTACGTC. Translated, it gives CASSLRGGGYYSYEQYV. This chain connects TRBV28 to TRBJ2-7, with a possible D match to TRBD2 (6 bases). V lost 2 bases to trimming and J lost 0 bases, with 17 bases between them. This CDR3 is built from 17 residues. CDR1 MDHEN and CDR2 SYDVKM come from the germline V gene.

V gene TRBV4-1 combines with J gene TRBJ1-2; a possible D gene is TRBD1 (6 bases). Germline CDR1 MGHRA, CDR2 YSYEKL. Trimming shortened V by 0 bases and J by 3 bases, and 14 bases separated the two germline ends. This CDR3 is 16 amino acids long. The CDR3 here is CASSQEGMRQDYGYTF. DNA for the CDR3: TGCGCCAGCAGCCAAGAGGGCATGAGACAGGACTATGGCTACACCTTC.

There are a few counts of this clonotype. The rearrangement joins TRBV4-1 to TRBJ2-1; perhaps TRBD1 as D (8 bases). Germline-derived CDR1 and CDR2 are MGHRA and YSYEKL. The V and J ends lost 2 bases and 8 bases respectively, with 13 bases between them. The CDR3 has 14 amino acids. CDR3 residues: CASSQTGGDDEQFF. In nucleotides, the CDR3 is TGCGCCAGCAGCCAAACAGGGGGGGACGATGAGCAGTTCTTC.

There are a few counts of this clonotype. The CDR3 region has the DNA TGTGCCAGCAGCGCCGGGGACAGAATGAACACTGAAGCTTTCTTT. Residues: CASSAGDRMNTEAFF. This chain joins TRBV9 and TRBJ1-1, with 7 bases fitting TRBD1. Trimming at V came to 3 bases and at J to 0 bases, leaving 5 bases not matched to a gene. In germline, CDR1 is SGDLS, CDR2 YYNGEE. The CDR3 is 15 residues long.